A selection of T cell receptor beta chains follows, all from one sample in a study of CD8 T cells in Susac syndrome. MiXCR was run by TCRdb on the immunoSEQ multiplex PCR reads, yielding one entry per CDR3 protein. This table has roughly 140,000 distinct CDR3 sequences, around 95% appearing once. The material sequenced was CD8+ T cells from PBMCs. These receptors came from a human donor with multiple sclerosis. The CDR3 runs from the conserved cysteine through the conserved F or W. Fields, in order: V gene, D gene, clone size, J gene, CDR3 protein, CDR3 DNA. The D gene is left open where the match is weak. Expanded clones get a size class; other rows say once, few or many, or leave the size out.

V gene: TRBV25-1
D gene: TRBD1
clone size: -
J gene: TRBJ1-1
CDR3 protein: CASRPGQGPTEAFF
CDR3 DNA: TGTGCCAGCAGACCGGGACAGGGGCCCACTGAAGCTTTCTTT

V gene: TRBV27
D gene: TRBD1
clone size: -
J gene: TRBJ2-7
CDR3 protein: CASSPTTGGSYEQYF
CDR3 DNA: TGTGCCAGCAGTCCTACGACAGGGGGGTCCTACGAGCAGTACTTC

V gene: TRBV7-9
D gene: -
clone size: -
J gene: TRBJ1-4
CDR3 protein: CASSPVGANLEKLFF
CDR3 DNA: TGTGCCAGCAGCCCAGTGGGGGCCAATCTTGAAAAACTGTTTTTT

V gene: TRBV6-5
D gene: TRBD2
clone size: -
J gene: TRBJ2-1
CDR3 protein: CASSYPSSAGPLYEQFF
CDR3 DNA: TGTGCCAGCAGTTACCCTTCGTCAGCGGGGCCGCTCTATGAGCAGTTCTTC

V gene: TRBV30
D gene: -
clone size: -
J gene: TRBJ2-2
CDR3 protein: CAWSVWGVAGELFF
CDR3 DNA: TGTGCCTGGAGTGTCTGGGGAGTGGCCGGGGAGCTGTTTTTT

V gene: TRBV2
D gene: -
clone size: -
J gene: TRBJ2-1
CDR3 protein: CASRGEIPEQFF
CDR3 DNA: TGTGCCAGCAGGGGGGAGATCCCCGAGCAGTTCTTC

V gene: TRBV9
D gene: TRBD1
clone size: -
J gene: TRBJ2-7
CDR3 protein: CASSVGGTGVYEQYF
CDR3 DNA: TGTGCCAGCAGCGTAGGGGGGACAGGGGTCTACGAGCAGTACTTC

V gene: TRBV27
D gene: -
clone size: once
J gene: TRBJ1-5
CDR3 protein: CASSLSLGGNQPQHF
CDR3 DNA: TGTGCCAGCAGTTTATCCCTCGGGGGCAATCAGCCCCAGCATTTT

V gene: TRBV20-1
D gene: -
clone size: -
J gene: TRBJ2-1
CDR3 protein: CSAWGEGPVSSSYNEQFF
CDR3 DNA: TGCAGTGCCTGGGGCGAGGGCCCCGTTTCTAGCTCCTACAATGAGCAGTTCTTC

V gene: TRBV29-1
D gene: TRBD2
clone size: -
J gene: TRBJ2-7
CDR3 protein: CSVEDPSGSEQYF
CDR3 DNA: TGCAGCGTTGAAGATCCTAGCGGGTCCGAGCAGTACTTC

V gene: TRBV20-1
D gene: TRBD1
clone size: -
J gene: TRBJ2-1
CDR3 protein: CSANTGTGNEQFF
CDR3 DNA: TGCAGTGCTAATACTGGGACAGGCAATGAGCAGTTCTTC

V gene: TRBV12-3/TRBV12-4
D gene: TRBD1
clone size: -
J gene: TRBJ1-4
CDR3 protein: CASSRSDRDYEKLFF
CDR3 DNA: TGTGCCAGCAGCCGATCGGACAGGGATTACGAAAAACTGTTTTTT

V gene: TRBV29-1
D gene: -
clone size: -
J gene: TRBJ2-2
CDR3 protein: CSVESANTGELFF
CDR3 DNA: TGCAGCGTTGAATCCGCGAACACCGGGGAGCTGTTTTTT

V gene: TRBV9
D gene: TRBD2
clone size: -
J gene: TRBJ2-5
CDR3 protein: CASSSASGGGETQYF
CDR3 DNA: TGTGCCAGCAGCTCCGCTAGCGGGGGCGGGGAGACCCAGTACTTC

V gene: TRBV7-9
D gene: -
clone size: -
J gene: TRBJ1-2
CDR3 protein: CASSLSGYTF
CDR3 DNA: TGTGCCAGCAGCTTAAGCGGCTACACCTTC

V gene: TRBV12-3/TRBV12-4
D gene: TRBD1
clone size: -
J gene: TRBJ2-3
CDR3 protein: CASSPTTGTSVDTQYF
CDR3 DNA: TGTGCCAGCAGTCCTACGACAGGGACAAGTGTGGATACGCAGTATTTT

V gene: TRBV5-1
D gene: -
clone size: -
J gene: TRBJ2-5
CDR3 protein: CASSLVFQGPREDQYF
CDR3 DNA: TGCGCCAGCAGCTTGGTGTTCCAGGGGCCCCGAGAGGACCAGTACTTC

V gene: TRBV9
D gene: -
clone size: -
J gene: TRBJ1-4
CDR3 protein: CASSTGLYGNEKLFF
CDR3 DNA: TGTGCCAGCAGCACCGGACTTTACGGTAATGAAAAACTGTTTTTT

V gene: TRBV15
D gene: -
clone size: -
J gene: TRBJ2-5
CDR3 protein: CATSSMAGQETQYF
CDR3 DNA: TGTGCCACCAGCAGTATGGCGGGGCAAGAGACCCAGTACTTC

V gene: TRBV9
D gene: -
clone size: -
J gene: TRBJ1-4
CDR3 protein: CASSVDDRRGEKLFF
CDR3 DNA: TGTGCCAGCAGCGTAGATGACAGGAGGGGTGAAAAACTGTTTTTT

V gene: TRBV13
D gene: TRBD1
clone size: -
J gene: TRBJ2-1
CDR3 protein: CASSQKDRDEQFF
CDR3 DNA: TGTGCCAGCAGCCAAAAGGACAGGGATGAGCAGTTCTTC

V gene: TRBV27
D gene: -
clone size: -
J gene: TRBJ1-5
CDR3 protein: CAVGQPQHF
CDR3 DNA: TGTGCCGTAGGACAGCCCCAGCATTTT

V gene: TRBV29-1
D gene: -
clone size: -
J gene: TRBJ1-1
CDR3 protein: CSVPRGTEAFF
CDR3 DNA: TGCAGCGTCCCCCGGGGCACTGAAGCTTTCTTT

V gene: TRBV27
D gene: -
clone size: -
J gene: TRBJ1-6
CDR3 protein: CASSPINSPLHF
CDR3 DNA: TGTGCCAGCAGTCCGATAAATTCACCCCTCCACTTT

V gene: TRBV20-1
D gene: -
clone size: -
J gene: TRBJ2-2
CDR3 protein: CSARDLGGGELFF
CDR3 DNA: TGCAGTGCTAGAGATCTCGGTGGCGGGGAGCTGTTTTTT

V gene: TRBV30
D gene: -
clone size: once
J gene: TRBJ1-5
CDR3 protein: CAWSVRDNQPQHF
CDR3 DNA: TGTGCCTGGAGTGTACGGGATAATCAGCCCCAGCATTTT

V gene: TRBV12-3/TRBV12-4
D gene: -
clone size: -
J gene: TRBJ2-5
CDR3 protein: CASSLGEGHQETQYF
CDR3 DNA: TGTGCCAGCAGTTTAGGGGAAGGACACCAAGAGACCCAGTACTTC

V gene: TRBV12-3/TRBV12-4
D gene: -
clone size: once
J gene: TRBJ2-3
CDR3 protein: CASSFYADTQYF
CDR3 DNA: TGTGCCAGCAGTTTCTATGCAGATACGCAGTATTTT

V gene: TRBV6-5
D gene: TRBD1
clone size: -
J gene: TRBJ2-5
CDR3 protein: CASSPTGVQETQYF
CDR3 DNA: TGTGCCAGCAGTCCAACAGGGGTCCAAGAGACCCAGTACTTC

V gene: TRBV7-9
D gene: -
clone size: once
J gene: TRBJ2-3
CDR3 protein: CASSLVQGNTDTQYF
CDR3 DNA: TGTGCCAGCAGTCTTGTACAGGGCAACACAGATACGCAGTATTTT

V gene: TRBV11-2
D gene: TRBD2
clone size: -
J gene: TRBJ2-3
CDR3 protein: CASSLASGGSDTQYF
CDR3 DNA: TGTGCCAGCAGCTTAGCTAGCGGGGGGTCAGATACGCAGTATTTT

V gene: TRBV20-1
D gene: TRBD1
clone size: -
J gene: TRBJ1-1
CDR3 protein: CSARGWRGGEEAFF
CDR3 DNA: TGCAGTGCCAGGGGCTGGCGAGGGGGCGAAGAAGCTTTCTTT

V gene: TRBV15
D gene: TRBD1
clone size: -
J gene: TRBJ1-6
CDR3 protein: CATSPDRVYSPLHF
CDR3 DNA: TGTGCCACCAGCCCCGACAGGGTATATTCACCCCTCCACTTT

V gene: TRBV19
D gene: -
clone size: -
J gene: TRBJ1-3
CDR3 protein: CASADTIYF
CDR3 DNA: TGTGCCAGTGCGGACACCATATATTTT

V gene: TRBV10-3
D gene: -
clone size: -
J gene: TRBJ2-7
CDR3 protein: CAISDPPVGDPYEQYF
CDR3 DNA: TGTGCCATCAGTGACCCGCCGGTGGGGGACCCCTACGAGCAGTACTTC

V gene: TRBV30
D gene: -
clone size: -
J gene: TRBJ2-7
CDR3 protein: CAWSLFPSVHEQYF
CDR3 DNA: TGTGCCTGGAGCCTTTTTCCCAGCGTGCACGAGCAGTACTTC

V gene: TRBV14
D gene: -
clone size: -
J gene: TRBJ2-5
CDR3 protein: CASSPTSRGATQYF
CDR3 DNA: TGTGCCAGCAGCCCAACTAGCCGGGGGGCAACCCAGTACTTC

V gene: TRBV29-1
D gene: -
clone size: -
J gene: TRBJ2-1
CDR3 protein: CSVDPTARASSYNEQFF
CDR3 DNA: TGCAGCGTTGACCCCACTGCGAGGGCCTCTTCCTACAATGAGCAGTTCTTC

V gene: TRBV4-1
D gene: -
clone size: -
J gene: TRBJ1-2
CDR3 protein: CASSRLDANYGYTF
CDR3 DNA: TGCGCCAGCAGCCGGCTGGACGCTAACTATGGCTACACCTTC

V gene: TRBV20-1
D gene: -
clone size: -
J gene: TRBJ1-1
CDR3 protein: CSAREIWEGGEVFF
CDR3 DNA: TGCAGTGCTAGAGAAATCTGGGAAGGGGGTGAAGTTTTCTTT

V gene: TRBV20-1
D gene: -
clone size: -
J gene: TRBJ1-1
CDR3 protein: CSASYRERNTEAFF
CDR3 DNA: TGCAGTGCTAGCTACCGGGAACGGAACACTGAAGCTTTCTTT

V gene: TRBV9
D gene: -
clone size: -
J gene: TRBJ1-1
CDR3 protein: CASSPEPLNTEAFF
CDR3 DNA: TGTGCCAGCAGCCCGGAGCCTCTGAACACTGAAGCTTTCTTT

V gene: TRBV25-1
D gene: -
clone size: -
J gene: TRBJ1-2
CDR3 protein: CASSEIGGAYGYTF
CDR3 DNA: TGTGCCAGCAGTGAAATAGGGGGGGCCTATGGCTACACCTTC

V gene: TRBV15
D gene: TRBD2
clone size: -
J gene: TRBJ2-5
CDR3 protein: CATSRVPSGGQETQYF
CDR3 DNA: TGTGCCACCAGCAGAGTACCCTCGGGGGGCCAAGAGACCCAGTACTTC

V gene: TRBV12-3/TRBV12-4
D gene: TRBD2
clone size: -
J gene: TRBJ2-5
CDR3 protein: CASSSLAGGGETQYF
CDR3 DNA: TGTGCCAGCAGTTCCCTAGCGGGGGGTGGGGAGACCCAGTACTTC

V gene: TRBV4-1
D gene: TRBD2
clone size: -
J gene: TRBJ2-2
CDR3 protein: CASSRTTSGGTGELFF
CDR3 DNA: TGCGCCAGCAGCCGAACCACTAGCGGGGGCACCGGGGAGCTGTTTTTT

V gene: TRBV15
D gene: -
clone size: -
J gene: TRBJ2-1
CDR3 protein: CATSRGGADEQFF
CDR3 DNA: TGTGCCACCAGCAGAGGAGGAGCCGATGAGCAGTTCTTC

V gene: TRBV19
D gene: -
clone size: -
J gene: TRBJ1-6
CDR3 protein: CASSNGNSPLHF
CDR3 DNA: TGTGCCAGTAGTAACGGGAATTCACCCCTCCACTTT

V gene: TRBV27
D gene: -
clone size: -
J gene: TRBJ1-2
CDR3 protein: CASSKGNYGYTF
CDR3 DNA: TGTGCCAGCAGTAAGGGGAACTATGGCTACACCTTC

V gene: TRBV6-5
D gene: -
clone size: -
J gene: TRBJ1-2
CDR3 protein: CASSQGVHGYTF
CDR3 DNA: TGTGCCAGCAGCCAGGGAGTTCATGGCTACACCTTC

V gene: TRBV20-1
D gene: -
clone size: -
J gene: TRBJ2-7
CDR3 protein: CSAREDYEQYF
CDR3 DNA: TGCAGTGCTAGGGAGGACTACGAGCAGTACTTC

V gene: TRBV2
D gene: TRBD1
clone size: once
J gene: TRBJ2-2
CDR3 protein: CASSGQGSTGELFF
CDR3 DNA: TGTGCCAGCAGTGGACAGGGAAGCACCGGGGAGCTGTTTTTT

V gene: TRBV20-1
D gene: -
clone size: -
J gene: TRBJ2-3
CDR3 protein: CSATSAAADTQYF
CDR3 DNA: TGCAGTGCTACCAGCGCCGCGGCGGATACGCAGTATTTT

V gene: TRBV30
D gene: -
clone size: -
J gene: TRBJ1-6
CDR3 protein: CAWSSDSGSSYNSPLHF
CDR3 DNA: TGTGCCTGGAGTTCGGACTCGGGGAGCTCCTATAATTCACCCCTCCACTTT

V gene: TRBV4-1
D gene: TRBD2
clone size: -
J gene: TRBJ2-3
CDR3 protein: CASSQDDAGAGTDTQYF
CDR3 DNA: TGCGCCAGCAGCCAAGATGACGCGGGAGCGGGCACAGATACGCAGTATTTT

V gene: TRBV7-8
D gene: -
clone size: -
J gene: TRBJ1-2
CDR3 protein: CASSSGTSGYTF
CDR3 DNA: TGTGCCAGCAGCTCCGGGACGAGTGGCTACACCTTC